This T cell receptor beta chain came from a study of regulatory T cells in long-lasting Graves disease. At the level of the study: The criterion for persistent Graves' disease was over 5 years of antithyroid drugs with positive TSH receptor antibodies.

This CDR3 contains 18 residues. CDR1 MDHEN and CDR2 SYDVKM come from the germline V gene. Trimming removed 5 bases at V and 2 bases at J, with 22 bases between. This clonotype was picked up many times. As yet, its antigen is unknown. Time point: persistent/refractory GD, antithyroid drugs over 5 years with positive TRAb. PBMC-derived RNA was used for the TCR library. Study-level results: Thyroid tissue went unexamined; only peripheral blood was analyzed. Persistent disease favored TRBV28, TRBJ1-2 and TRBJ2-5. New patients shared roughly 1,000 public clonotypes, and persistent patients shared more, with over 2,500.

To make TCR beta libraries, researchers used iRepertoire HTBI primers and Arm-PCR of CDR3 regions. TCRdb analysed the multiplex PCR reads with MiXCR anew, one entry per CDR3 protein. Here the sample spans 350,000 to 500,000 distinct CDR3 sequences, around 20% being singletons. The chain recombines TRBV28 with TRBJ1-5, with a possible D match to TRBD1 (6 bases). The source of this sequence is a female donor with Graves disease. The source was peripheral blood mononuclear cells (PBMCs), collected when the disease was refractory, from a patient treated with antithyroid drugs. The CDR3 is CASSARGGHSTGNQPQHF. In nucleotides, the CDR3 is TGTGCCAGCAGTGCTCGGGGGGGACACTCGACGGGCAATCAGCCCCAGCATTTT.